The 17 T cell receptor beta chains below all came from one sample that was sequenced in a study of blood T cells in healthy people across ages. Through a sample-barcoded 5' primer and a J-beta primer mix, a second PCR was run for about 6 to 12 cycles. TCRdb processed the 5' RACE reads anew with MiXCR; each CDR3 protein has one entry. The data contain more than 550,000 distinct CDR3 sequences, over 20% of them seen just once; the ten biggest clones take up about 22%. The sequencing sample was made of blood. These receptors all come from a man between 65 and 79 years old in good health.

This chain connects TRBV18 to TRBJ2-4, with D perhaps TRBD2 (5 bases). V was cut by 2 bases and J by 0 bases, with 11 bases left in between. This CDR3 region has 16 residues. The germline CDR1 and CDR2 sequences are KGHSH and LQKENI. The chain's CDR3 is CASSPSGRLAKNIQYF. The CDR3 DNA follows: TGTGCCAGCTCACCATCTGGGAGATTAGCCAAAAACATTCAGTACTTC.

Here the CDR3 DNA reads TGTGCCAGCAGCGCCCGGGCTGGTACTAATGAAAAACTGTTTTTT. This gives the protein CASSARAGTNEKLFF. The V gene is TRBV5-6, the J gene TRBJ1-4; D gene unclear. The V end lost 4 bases, the J end lost 2 bases, and 12 bases lay between the germline ends. The germline V gene encodes CDR1 SGHDT and CDR2 YYEEEE. The CDR3 has 15 amino acids.

The chain recombines TRBV5-1 with TRBJ2-3, with D perhaps matching TRBD2 (5 bases). CDR1 is SGHRS and CDR2 is YFSETQ in the germline V gene. Trimming removed 4 bases from V and 2 bases from J, with 14 bases in between. The CDR3 is made up of 15 amino acids. CDR3 nucleotide sequence: TGCGCCAGCAGCCTCTGGCGGGCGGACACAGATACGCAGTATTTT. Translating gives CASSLWRADTDTQYF.

The chain uses TRBV28 and TRBJ2-1, with a possible D match to TRBD1 (6 bases). Trimming took off 7 bases at V and 0 bases at J, with 10 bases between the two ends. The V gene's germline CDR1 is MDHEN and CDR2 SYDVKM. This CDR3 is built from 14 residues. The CDR3 DNA follows: TGTGCCAGCACCTTGACAGGCTCCTACAATGAGCAGTTCTTC. Protein product: CASTLTGSYNEQFF.

V usage is TRBV30 and J usage is TRBJ1-4; perhaps TRBD1 as D (6 bases). Per germline, CDR1 GTSNPN and CDR2 SVGIG (reference sequence). V dropped 7 bases and J dropped 3 bases, with 18 bases sitting between them. This CDR3 comprises 15 residues. CDR3 bases: TGTGCCTTGACTGATCAGGGGTTGGCTAATGAAAAACTGTTTTTT. Translation: CALTDQGLANEKLFF.

In this sample, this clonotype turned up a few times. The chain carries TRBV20-1 and TRBJ1-1, with 9 bases identical to TRBD1. The germline CDR1 and CDR2 sequences are DFQATT and SNEGSKA (reference sequence). The CDR3 is 13 residues long. V lost 4 bases, J lost 6 bases, and 6 bases stayed unmatched. The CDR3 DNA sequence: TGCAGTGCTACGCAGGACAGGGGCGCTGAAGCTTTCTTT. Translation: CSATQDRGAEAFF.

This chain links TRBV6-1 with TRBJ2-1, with 9 nucleotides matching TRBD2. Germline V lookup: CDR1 MNHNS, CDR2 SASEGT. The CDR3 runs 17 residues. V lost 2 bases and J lost 2; bases outside the gene matches: 7. The CDR3 sequence: CASSENNSGGPYNEQFF. The CDR3 bases are TGTGCCAGCAGTGAAAATAATAGCGGGGGCCCCTACAATGAGCAGTTCTTC.

CDR3 residues: CARGGNLTGELFF. Written as DNA, the CDR3 is TGTGCCAGAGGGGGCAACCTCACCGGGGAGCTGTTTTTT. The gene calls are TRBV6-5 and TRBJ2-2; 7 bases line up with TRBD1. J gave up 4 bases and V 9 bases, and 5 bases lay outside the gene matches. This CDR3 is built from 13 residues. The germline V gene encodes CDR1 MNHEY and CDR2 SVGAGI.

The chain is built from TRBV25-1 and TRBJ1-6, with TRBD1 matching 10 bases. The length of the CDR3 is 15 residues. Trimming cost V 4 bases and J 10 bases; bases outside gene matches: 7. Germline CDR1 and CDR2: MGHDK and SYGVNS. In nucleotides, the CDR3 is TGTGCCAGCAGTGCAGACAGGGGGCGCGGATCACCCCTCCACTTT. This codes for CASSADRGRGSPLHF.

The chain employs TRBV6-5 and TRBJ2-5; 8 bases align to TRBD2. Germline CDR1 and CDR2: MNHEY and SVGAGI. CDR3 length: 14 residues. The J segment lost 4 bases and the V segment lost 6 bases, leaving 7 bases of the junction unmatched. In DNA, the CDR3 is TGTGCCAGCAGAATTAGCGGGAAGGGAGAGACCCAGTACTTC. Protein sequence: CASRISGKGETQYF.

In this sample, this clonotype turned up a few times. This chain links TRBV11-2 with TRBJ1-2; no definite D call. The CDR3 is 15 amino acids. CDR1 and CDR2 (germline): SGHAT, FQNNGV. The V gene lost 6 bases and the J gene lost 5 bases, with 19 bases spanning the gap. The CDR3 sequence is CASSPSQAIFYGYTF. As DNA, the CDR3 is TGTGCCAGCAGTCCCAGTCAGGCCATTTTTTATGGCTACACCTTC.

The rearrangement uses TRBV24-1 and TRBJ1-2; D uncertain. The germline V and J ends were trimmed by 3 bases and 8 bases, with 9 bases remaining between them. The CDR3 has 12 residues. Germline V CDR1 and CDR2: KGHDR, SFDVKD. Here the CDR3 reads CATSDDSWGYTF. The CDR3 bases are TGTGCCACCAGTGATGACTCTTGGGGCTACACCTTC.

V gene TRBV18 combines with J gene TRBJ2-7; D is unresolved. This CDR3 spans 15 amino acids. In germline, CDR1 is KGHSH, CDR2 LQKENI. Trimming left V 3 bases short and J 1 base short, with 13 bases between. CDR3 sequence (DNA): TGTGCCAGCTCACCGGTGAGGAGTTTATCCTACGAGCAGTACTTC. This sequence encodes CASSPVRSLSYEQYF. The whole variable domain, remainder taken from reference TRBV18 and TRBJ2-7, is NAGVMQNPRHLVRRRGQEARLRCSPMKGHSHVYWYRQLPEEGLKFMVYLQKENIIDESGMPKERFSAEFPKEGPSILRIQQVVRGDSAAYFCASSPVRSLSYEQYFGPGTRLTVT.

This clonotype turned up a few times. The gene calls are TRBV4-2 and TRBJ2-1, with a tentative D call TRBD2 (5 bases). The CDR3 spans 17 residues. The V end was cut by 0 bases, the J end by 0 bases, with 12 bases between. Germline CDR1 and CDR2: LGHNA and YNFKEQ. This CDR3 is CASSQESSRSSYNEQFF. In DNA form, the CDR3 reads TGTGCCAGCAGCCAAGAGTCTAGCCGAAGCTCCTACAATGAGCAGTTCTTC.

This clonotype was observed a handful of times. The gene calls are TRBV15 and TRBJ1-1, with 7 bases that match TRBD1. With V trimmed by 1 base and J by 5 bases, 4 bases remained unmatched. The CDR3 is 14 residues long. From germline, CDR1 is LNHNV and CDR2 YYDKDF (reference sequence). The CDR3 sequence is CATSRGQGRTEAFF. The CDR3 region has the DNA TGTGCCACCAGCAGAGGACAGGGTAGAACTGAAGCTTTCTTT.

This chain links TRBV5-5 with TRBJ2-2; 7 bases align to TRBD1. CDR1 SGHKS and CDR2 YYEKEE come from the germline V gene (reference sequence). This CDR3 region has 16 residues. With 0 bases clipped from V and 3 bases from J, the junction kept 5 bases outside the gene matches. CDR3 sequence: CASSLGDRVDTGELFF. DNA of the CDR3: TGTGCCAGCAGCTTGGGAGACAGGGTGGACACCGGGGAGCTGTTTTTT.

The chain recombines TRBV7-2 with TRBJ2-5, with D possibly TRBD2 on 7 matching bases. The J call is doubtful: the DNA matches TRBJ2-1 better. From germline, CDR1 is SGHTA and CDR2 FQGNSA. There are 18 residues in the CDR3. The CDR3 nucleotides read TGTGCCAGCAGCCTCGTGGCGGGAGAAGGGGGTGCGGGCAATGAGCAGTTCTTC. Amino acids: CASSLVAGEGGAGNEQFF.